This T cell receptor (beta chain) was identified in a study of shared clonotypes between healthy human individuals. Study-wide points: The donor pool, a small one, limited the genetic and exposure-history diversity represented.

Replicate PCRs for unsorted PBMC used roughly 0.3 ug DNA (roughly 29,000 T cell genomes). Using ten immunoSEQ deep assay plates, investigators sequenced unsorted PBMC DNA. Authors' methods: Junction-only sequences produced by ImmunoSEQ had no quality scores, so filtering differed. Sequencing used immunoSEQ multiplex PCR; TCRdb keeps in-frame clones, though not all of them. V, J and clone size are those of that table, while D and trimming were read from the DNA. The data show about 480,000 clones, with about four fifths seen just once and over 10% held by the top ten. Regarding this clone: The antigen remains unidentified.

Germline V gene data show CDR1 as SEHNR and CDR2 as FQNEAQ (reference sequence). The CDR3 runs to 16 residues. V dropped 5 bases and J dropped 4; count of bases not matched to a gene: 12. Sequenced: PBMCs. This rearrangement joins TRBV7-9 to TRBJ2-7, with 9 nucleotides matching TRBD1. The clonotype was recovered from a woman aged 40 to 49 in good health. Some clones in this sample may be carry-over from other donors' samples. The DNA for the CDR3 is TGTGCCAGCAGCCCAGGTGGCGACAGGGGGAGATACGAGCAGTACTTC. Its translation is CASSPGGDRGRYEQYF.